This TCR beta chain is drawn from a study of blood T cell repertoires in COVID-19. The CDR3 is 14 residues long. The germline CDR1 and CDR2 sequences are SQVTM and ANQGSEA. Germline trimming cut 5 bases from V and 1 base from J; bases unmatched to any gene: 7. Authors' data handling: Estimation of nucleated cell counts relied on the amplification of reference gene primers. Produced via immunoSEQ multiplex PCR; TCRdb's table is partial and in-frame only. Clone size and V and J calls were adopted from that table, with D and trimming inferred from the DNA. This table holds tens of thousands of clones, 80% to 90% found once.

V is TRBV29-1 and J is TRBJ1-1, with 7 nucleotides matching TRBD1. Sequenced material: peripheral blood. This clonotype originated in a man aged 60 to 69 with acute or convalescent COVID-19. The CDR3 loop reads CSVYTQGTNTEAFF. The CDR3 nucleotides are TGCAGCGTTTATACACAGGGGACGAACACTGAAGCTTTCTTT. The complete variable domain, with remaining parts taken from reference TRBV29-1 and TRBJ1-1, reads SAVISQKPSRDICQRGTSLTIQCQVDSQVTMMFWYRQQPGQSLTLIATANQGSEATYESGFVIDKFPISRPNLTFSTLTVSNMSPEDSSIYLCSVYTQGTNTEAFFGQGTRLTVV.